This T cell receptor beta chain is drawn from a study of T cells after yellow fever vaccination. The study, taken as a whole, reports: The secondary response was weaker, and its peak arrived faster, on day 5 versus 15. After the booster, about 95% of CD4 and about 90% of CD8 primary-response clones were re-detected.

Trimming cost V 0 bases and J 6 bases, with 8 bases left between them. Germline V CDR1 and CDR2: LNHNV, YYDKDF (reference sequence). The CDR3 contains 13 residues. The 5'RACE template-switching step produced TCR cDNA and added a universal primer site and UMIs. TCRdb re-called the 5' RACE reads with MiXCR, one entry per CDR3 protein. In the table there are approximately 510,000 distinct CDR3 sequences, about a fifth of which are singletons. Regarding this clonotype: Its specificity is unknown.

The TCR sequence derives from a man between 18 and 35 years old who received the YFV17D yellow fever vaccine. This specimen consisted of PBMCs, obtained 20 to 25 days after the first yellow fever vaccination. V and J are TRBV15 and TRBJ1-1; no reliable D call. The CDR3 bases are TGTGCCACCAGCAGAGAGGGCTCAGCTGAAGCTTTCTTT. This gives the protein CATSREGSAEAFF.